Listed below are T cell receptor beta chains from one sample, sequenced in a study of OX40 agonist ivuxolimab in advanced cancers. TCRdb's copy holds only in-frame clones and misses some; the assay was immunoSEQ multiplex PCR. In the table there are 60,000 to 80,000 clones, approximately 80% of which are singletons. The sequences come from CD4+ or CD8+ T cells sorted from blood, collected in a trial of the OX40 agonist ivuxolimab. These receptors originate from an adult with an advanced solid tumor such as melanoma, head and neck, liver or kidney cancer. CDR3s include the opening cysteine and the closing phenylalanine or tryptophan. D genes are given only for firm matches. The listing skips clone size in some rows; elsewhere it reads once, few, many or a size class.

J	V	size	D	CDR3	DNA
TRBJ1-2	TRBV27	.	.	CASSSQWAVNYGYTF	TGTGCCAGCAGTTCCCAGTGGGCAGTCAACTATGGCTACACCTTC
TRBJ1-2	TRBV4-2	few	TRBD1	CASSQAGTGAGYGYTF	TGTGCCAGCAGCCAAGCCGGGACAGGGGCCGGGTATGGCTACACCTTC
TRBJ2-2	TRBV9	.	TRBD2	CASSATSGSNGAGELFF	TGTGCCAGCAGCGCGACTAGCGGGAGTAATGGCGCCGGGGAGCTGTTTTTT
TRBJ1-1	TRBV4-1	once	.	CASSLPSRAPRRTEAFF	TGCGCCAGCAGCCTCCCCTCTAGGGCGCCTCGTAGGACTGAAGCTTTCTTT
TRBJ1-2	TRBV19	.	.	CASSIGTASYGYTF	TGTGCCAGTAGTATAGGGACAGCCTCCTATGGCTACACCTTC
TRBJ2-1	TRBV9	once	.	CASSVGIGEISTVYNEQFF	TGTGCCAGCAGCGTAGGTATCGGCGAGATAAGTACTGTTTACAATGAGCAGTTCTTC
TRBJ1-3	TRBV9	.	.	CASSVGSISGNTIYF	TGTGCCAGCAGCGTAGGGTCTATCTCTGGAAACACCATATATTTT
TRBJ2-5	TRBV14	once	.	CASSHRWVLQETQYF	TGTGCCAGCAGCCATCGATGGGTACTACAAGAGACCCAGTACTTC
TRBJ1-2	TRBV28	.	TRBD1	CASSSQGQGIPYGYTF	TGTGCCAGCAGTTCCCAGGGACAGGGGATACCCTATGGCTACACCTTC
TRBJ2-1	TRBV5-4	.	TRBD1	CASREGRDSSYNEQFF	TGTGCCAGCAGAGAAGGCAGGGACAGCTCCTACAATGAGCAGTTCTTC
TRBJ1-2	TRBV28	.	.	CASSWGRAYGYTF	TGTGCCAGCAGTTGGGGCAGGGCCTATGGCTACACCTTC
TRBJ1-5	TRBV7-6	.	.	CASSSSTRGRHIGNQPQHF	TGTGCCAGCAGCTCTTCCACAAGGGGCCGACATATAGGCAATCAGCCCCAGCATTTT
TRBJ1-5	TRBV30	.	TRBD1	CAWSSRGDQPQHF	TGTGCCTGGAGTAGCAGGGGGGATCAGCCCCAGCATTTT
TRBJ1-6	TRBV7-8	.	.	CASSLALSVGNSPLHF	TGTGCCAGCAGCTTAGCGTTGTCAGTAGGGAATTCACCCCTCCACTTT
TRBJ2-1	TRBV27	.	.	CASSRGGRGYYNEQFF	TGTGCCAGCAGTCGGGGCGGGCGCGGTTACTACAATGAGCAGTTCTTC
TRBJ1-1	TRBV5-1	few	.	CASSLGTGNTEAFF	TGCGCCAGCAGCTTGGGGACGGGGAACACTGAAGCTTTCTTT
TRBJ2-7	TRBV11-1	.	TRBD1	CASSLSPGQANYEQYF	TGTGCCAGCAGCTTATCCCCGGGACAGGCCAACTACGAGCAGTACTTC
TRBJ1-4	TRBV2	.	.	CASSETGTPRTNEKLFF	TGTGCCAGCAGTGAAACGGGGACACCTCGGACTAATGAAAAACTGTTTTTT
TRBJ2-7	TRBV27	.	TRBD1	CASSTDGQGYTYEQYF	TGTGCCAGCAGCACTGATGGACAGGGCTATACCTACGAGCAGTACTTC
TRBJ1-6	TRBV7-2	.	.	CASSLDSGRNSPLHF	TGTGCCAGCAGCTTAGACTCAGGCAGAAATTCACCCCTCCACTTT